This T cell receptor beta chain emerged from a study of Ad26.COV2.S vaccination and SARS-CoV-2 variants. Comment on this clone: Its antigen remains unknown.

Looked up from germline, CDR1 is MNHEY and CDR2 is SMNVEV (reference sequence). V dropped 6 bases and J dropped 0 bases, with 18 bases sitting between them. This CDR3 comprises 17 residues. Study conclusions and caveats: The study found higher spike-specific TCR breadth in vaccine than placebo recipients.

TCRdb keeps only in-frame clones here, not all; method: immunoSEQ multiplex PCR. The sample consists of approximately 140,000 clones, approximately 90% of them appearing once. The V and J genes are TRBV27 and TRBJ2-4; perhaps TRBD2 as D (6 bases). The sequence was obtained from a human donor who had recovered from COVID-19. The sequencing here drew on peripheral blood, taken after recovery from COVID-19. The DNA for the CDR3 is TGTGCCAGCAGCCCCCGGGACTCGACTTTAGCCAAAAACATTCAGTACTTC. It translates to CASSPRDSTLAKNIQYF.